This entry lists 12 T cell receptor beta chains sequenced from one sample in a study of molecular identifiers for immune sequencing clone quantification. TCRdb re-derived calls from the PCR reads in MiXCR, one entry per CDR3 protein. Found here are 60,000 to 70,000 distinct CDR3 sequences, 15% to 20% of them singletons; the top ten hold approximately 1.5%. The sequenced sample was naive CD8+ T cells from blood, with Jurkat cell RNA spiked in. Subset in this sample: FACS-sorted CD8+CD4-CCR7+CD45RA+ naive T cells. Receptor source: a human donor in good health. Some libraries in this study had Jurkat cell RNA spiked in.

The sample holds many counts of this clonotype. The V gene is TRBV5-4, the J gene TRBJ2-1, with TRBD2 identical over 9 bases. Germline V gene sequence: CDR1 SGHNT, CDR2 YYREEE (reference sequence). The CDR3 extends over 18 amino acids. Trimming cost V 3 bases and J 4 bases; bases outside gene matches: 14. This CDR3 is CASSSEVSGRDWYNEQFF. CDR3 nucleotides: TGTGCCAGCAGCTCGGAGGTTAGCGGGAGAGATTGGTACAATGAGCAGTTCTTC.

This clonotype was observed many times. The chain uses TRBV28 and TRBJ2-7; the match to TRBD2 covers 9 bases. Germline lookup yields CDR1 MDHEN and CDR2 SYDVKM. CDR3 length: 15 residues. The V segment lost 0 bases and the J segment 5 bases; nucleotides outside the gene matches: 5. For the CDR3, the DNA is TGTGCCAGCAGTTTATGGAGGCTAGCGGGAAACGAGCAGTACTTC. It specifies CASSLWRLAGNEQYF.

This clonotype was seen more than once but under ten times. This rearrangement joins TRBV27 to TRBJ2-1; 8 bases map to TRBD2. This CDR3 comprises 16 residues. Trimming at V came to 4 bases and at J to 4 bases, leaving 9 bases not matched to a gene. Germline CDR1 and CDR2: MNHEY and SMNVEV (reference sequence). The CDR3 DNA reads TGTGCCAGCAGTTCCCTTCTTTCGGGGGGGTACAATGAGCAGTTCTTC. Residues: CASSSLLSGGYNEQFF.

On this clonotype itself: Given a much more abundant clone one base away, this may be a read error. The chain combines TRBV9 with TRBJ2-2; D is unresolved. The CDR3 is made up of 15 amino acids. V lost 3 bases and J 11 bases, leaving 20 bases between the germline ends. Germline CDR1 reads SGDLS; CDR2 reads YYNGEE. This chain's CDR3 is CASSAPDTLHEELFF. The CDR3 DNA sequence: TGTGCCAGCAGCGCCCCAGACACATTACATGAAGAGCTGTTTTTT.

This clonotype was seen a handful of times. This may be a read error, as it is one base from a much larger clone. The chain couples TRBV5-1 to TRBJ1-5; TRBD1 is a possible D gene (6 bases). Germline V CDR1 and CDR2: SGHRS, YFSETQ. The CDR3 runs 16 residues. Deletions cut 0 bases from V and 2 bases from J, with 12 bases between. The CDR3: CASSLDGGLGNQPQHF. The CDR3 DNA reads TGCGCCAGCAGCTTGGATGGGGGCCTTGGCAATCAGCCCCAGCATTTT.

Comments on this clonotype: This may stem from a read error, because a much larger clone lies one nucleotide away. V and J are TRBV6-5 and TRBJ1-1; TRBD1 might be the D (6 bases). Germline values: CDR1 MNHEY, CDR2 SVGAGI. The CDR3 runs 15 residues. With 2 bases removed from V and 1 base from J, the gap between germline ends came to 11 bases. CDR3 in DNA: TGTGCCAGCAGTTACGTAGGGGGACCGAACACTGAAGCTTTCTTT. Its translation: CASSYVGGPNTEAFF.

Concerning this clonotype itself: A much larger clone lies one base from this, so it may be a read error. The chain combines TRBV2 with TRBJ2-1, with D perhaps matching TRBD1 or TRBD2 (5 bases each). CDR3 length: 14 amino acids. The V gene's germline CDR1 is SNHLY and CDR2 FYNNEI. CDR3 residues: CARHRDGSYNEQSF. The CDR3 nucleotides read TGTGCCAGACACCGGGACGGCTCCTACAATGAGCAGTCCTTC.

The table lists this clonotype with a few counts. This may arise from a read error, as a much more abundant clone is one base away. The chain employs TRBV7-3 and TRBJ2-1; no firm D call. Trimming took 2 bases from V and 5 from J, leaving 16 bases between them. This CDR3 comprises 16 residues. The V gene's germline CDR1 is SGHTA and CDR2 FQGTGA. CDR3 region: CASSLVGESPNNEQFF. CDR3 in DNA: TGTGCCAGCAGCTTAGTTGGGGAATCCCCCAACAATGAGCAGTTCTTC.

This clonotype was observed at least ten times. This chain uses TRBV7-2 with TRBJ1-2; 8 bases match TRBD1. Germline CDR1 and CDR2: SGHTA and FQGNSA. V was clipped by 5 bases and J by 5 bases; unmatched bases: 10. The CDR3 covers 15 residues. CDR3 loop: CASSRKRQGAYGYTF. The CDR3 region has the DNA TGTGCCAGCAGCCGGAAGCGGCAGGGGGCGTATGGCTACACCTTC.

The V call is TRBV9, the J call TRBJ1-6; the match to TRBD1 covers 10 bases. Germline CDR1 and CDR2: SGDLS and YYNGEE. V was pared by 0 bases and J by 5 bases, with 2 bases of the junction left unmatched. This CDR3 spans 16 amino acids. The CDR3 loop is CASSVGGQGNNSPLHF. In DNA form, the CDR3 reads TGTGCCAGCAGCGTAGGGGGACAGGGGAATAATTCACCCCTCCACTTT.

This clonotype was recorded at least ten times. This chain joins TRBV5-1 and TRBJ2-1; no definite D call. V lost 4 bases to trimming and J lost 10 bases, with 33 bases between them. Germline V gene sequence: CDR1 SGHRS, CDR2 YFSETQ. The CDR3 sequence is 19 residues long. The CDR3 sequence: CASSDSWAPVPSPKSEQFF. DNA of the CDR3: TGCGCCAGCAGCGATTCCTGGGCCCCAGTCCCATCGCCCAAGAGCGAGCAGTTCTTC.

This clonotype was counted ten times or more. This chain links TRBV27 with TRBJ1-1; D is possibly TRBD1 (5 bases). Per germline, CDR1 MNHEY and CDR2 SMNVEV (reference sequence). This CDR3 is built from 13 residues. Trimming pared 0 bases from V and 11 bases from J, leaving 13 bases between. CDR3 in amino acids: CASSLSAREEAFF. As DNA, the CDR3 is TGTGCCAGCAGTTTATCGGCCAGGGAGGAGGCTTTCTTT.